The rows below give T cell receptor beta chains drawn from one sample of a study of cytotoxic CD8 clonotypes in ibrutinib-treated CLL. Repertoires were generated with immunoSEQ multiplex PCR, while TCRdb's copy carries only in-frame clones and drops some. The table has approximately 350,000 clones, roughly two thirds seen once. The sequences come from PBMCs, collected after 36 months of ibrutinib treatment. These receptors were obtained from a human donor with chronic lymphocytic leukemia. The CDR3 runs from the conserved cysteine through the conserved F or W. D genes are given only for firm matches. The listing skips clone size in some rows; elsewhere it reads once, few, many or a size class.

J gene,clone size,D gene,V gene,CDR3 protein,CDR3 DNA
TRBJ2-5,many,-,TRBV9,CASSVEDSGETQYF,TGTGCCAGCAGCGTAGAGGACAGCGGAGAGACCCAGTACTTC
TRBJ2-1,-,-,TRBV5-1,CASSGPGRINEQFF,TGCGCCAGCAGCGGCCCGGGACGAATCAATGAGCAGTTCTTC
TRBJ1-5,-,-,TRBV29-1,CSVGREGQPQHF,TGCAGCGTAGGAAGGGAGGGTCAGCCCCAGCATTTT
TRBJ1-2,-,-,TRBV2,CASTLEGLDYGYTF,TGTGCCAGCACCCTGGAAGGGCTAGACTATGGCTACACCTTC
TRBJ2-2,few,TRBD2,TRBV6-5,CASSLGLTTGELFF,TGTGCCAGCAGCCTGGGACTAACCACCGGGGAGCTGTTTTTT
TRBJ2-5,-,-,TRBV5-1,CASSRRQAQETQYF,TGCGCCAGCAGCCGCCGACAGGCACAAGAGACCCAGTACTTC
TRBJ1-4,-,-,TRBV6-6,CASLDGRVEKLFF,TGTGCCAGCCTGGACGGTCGAGTTGAAAAACTGTTTTTT
TRBJ2-7,-,-,TRBV6-5,CATRRGGSYEQYF,TGTGCCACCCGGAGAGGAGGGTCCTACGAGCAGTACTTC
TRBJ2-7,-,TRBD1,TRBV2,CASSVNRGFHEQYF,TGTGCCAGCAGTGTCAACAGGGGCTTCCACGAGCAGTACTTC
TRBJ2-5,-,-,TRBV5-1,CASSWGVGLQLKETQYF,TGCGCCAGCAGCTGGGGAGTTGGACTTCAATTGAAAGAGACCCAGTACTTC
TRBJ1-5,few,-,TRBV4-1,CASSQGNQPQHF,TGCGCCAGCAGCCAAGGGAATCAGCCCCAGCATTTT
TRBJ2-7,-,-,TRBV7-3,CASSPGGHEQYF,TGTGCCAGCAGCCCCGGGGGGCACGAGCAGTACTTC
TRBJ2-1,few,TRBD2,TRBV6-1,CASRTATSGGNEQFF,TGTGCCAGCAGGACCGCGACTAGCGGGGGGAATGAGCAGTTCTTC
TRBJ1-5,-,-,TRBV27,CASSLSGANQPQHF,TGTGCCAGCAGTTTGTCTGGGGCCAATCAGCCCCAGCATTTT
TRBJ1-1,-,-,TRBV7-8,CASSRGVIGTNTEAFF,TGTGCCAGCAGCAGAGGCGTCATAGGCACGAACACTGAAGCTTTCTTT
TRBJ1-1,-,-,TRBV6-5,CASSDYTEAFF,TGTGCCAGCAGTGATTACACTGAAGCTTTCTTT
TRBJ2-5,once,TRBD2,TRBV29-1,CSVASGGAETQYF,TGCAGCGTAGCTAGCGGGGGGGCGGAGACCCAGTACTTC
TRBJ2-7,few,-,TRBV15,CATSRERTEVYEQYF,TGTGCCACCAGCAGAGAGCGGACGGAGGTCTACGAGCAGTACTTC
TRBJ2-7,-,TRBD2,TRBV29-1,CSVVGRGGGYYEQYF,TGCAGCGTTGTAGGGCGGGGGGGCGGCTACTACGAGCAGTACTTC
TRBJ2-3,once,-,TRBV4-1,CASSPSSGAGGRDTQYF,TGCGCCAGCAGCCCCTCGAGTGGTGCAGGCGGCCGGGATACGCAGTATTTT
TRBJ2-3,-,-,TRBV28,CASSEPGPHGTDTQYF,TGTGCCAGCAGTGAGCCGGGTCCTCATGGCACAGATACGCAGTATTTT
TRBJ2-1,-,-,TRBV6-1,CASSEVWSSAYNEQFF,TGTGCCAGCAGTGAAGTGTGGTCTAGCGCGTACAATGAGCAGTTCTTC
TRBJ1-2,few,-,TRBV25-1,CASSEVGGRVDGYTF,TGTGCCAGCAGTGAGGTCGGCGGTAGGGTCGATGGCTACACCTTC
TRBJ1-3,once,-,TRBV29-1,CSVGGGNTIYF,TGCAGCGTTGGTGGGGGAAACACCATATATTTT
TRBJ2-7,-,TRBD1,TRBV5-1,CASSFGTVSYEQYF,TGCGCCAGCAGCTTTGGGACAGTTTCCTACGAGCAGTACTTC
TRBJ2-3,-,TRBD1,TRBV6-5,CASSSPGTGQDTQYF,TGTGCCAGCAGTTCTCCCGGGACAGGGCAAGATACGCAGTATTTT
TRBJ2-7,-,TRBD1,TRBV9,CASSRDRAYEQYF,TGTGCCAGCAGCCGAGACAGGGCGTACGAGCAGTACTTC
TRBJ2-7,-,-,TRBV7-9,CASSHGHPYEQYF,TGTGCCAGCAGCCACGGGCACCCCTACGAGCAGTACTTC
TRBJ1-2,-,-,TRBV6-5,CASSYSSNSNYGYTF,TGTGCCAGCAGTTACTCTAGCAATTCTAACTATGGCTACACCTTC
TRBJ2-3,-,TRBD2,TRBV9,CASSVEGLAEPQYF,TGTGCCAGCAGCGTAGAGGGACTAGCGGAGCCGCAGTATTTT
TRBJ2-5,-,-,TRBV12-5,CASGLVLGGPQYF,TGTGCTAGTGGTTTGGTCCTAGGGGGGCCCCAGTACTTC
TRBJ1-1,-,-,TRBV9,CASSGVNTEAFF,TGTGCCAGCAGCGGAGTGAACACTGAAGCTTTCTTT
TRBJ2-7,few,TRBD1,TRBV5-1,CASSKDRGYFYEQYF,TGCGCCAGCAGCAAGGACAGGGGGTACTTCTACGAGCAGTACTTC
TRBJ2-2,few,TRBD2,TRBV11-2,CASSLGGSGTGELFF,TGTGCCAGCAGCTTGGGAGGGAGTGGCACCGGGGAGCTGTTTTTT
TRBJ1-1,once,-,TRBV9,CASSVAGSLNTEAFF,TGTGCCAGCAGCGTAGCCGGGTCGTTGAACACTGAAGCTTTCTTT
TRBJ2-1,few,-,TRBV9,CASTMGGGHNEQFF,TGTGCCAGCACCATGGGAGGGGGGCACAATGAGCAGTTCTTC
TRBJ1-3,few,-,TRBV11-2,CASSLVGGQYSGNTIYF,TGTGCCAGCAGCTTAGTGGGCGGACAATACTCTGGAAACACCATATATTTT
TRBJ2-1,-,TRBD1,TRBV7-3,CASSSTGGRDEQFF,TGTGCCAGCAGCTCGACAGGGGGCCGGGATGAGCAGTTCTTC
TRBJ2-1,-,TRBD2,TRBV10-3,CAISEFGRTSGSYNEQFF,TGTGCCATCAGTGAGTTTGGGAGGACTAGCGGTTCCTACAATGAGCAGTTCTTC
TRBJ1-2,-,-,TRBV9,CASSVAGQLYGYTF,TGTGCCAGCAGCGTAGCAGGGCAGCTCTATGGCTACACCTTC
TRBJ1-1,-,-,TRBV27,CASSFSLLNTEAFF,TGTGCCAGCAGTTTTAGCTTGCTGAACACTGAAGCTTTCTTT
TRBJ2-3,-,-,TRBV7-9,CASSPPWTASTDTQYF,TGTGCCAGCAGCCCACCCTGGACAGCTAGCACAGATACGCAGTATTTT
TRBJ2-1,-,-,TRBV23-1,CASSQSGWSYNEQFF,TGCGCCAGCAGTCAATCAGGGTGGTCCTACAATGAGCAGTTCTTC
TRBJ1-2,-,TRBD1,TRBV6-5,CASSYGTGAVHGYTF,TGTGCCAGCAGCTACGGGACAGGGGCGGTTCATGGCTACACCTTC
TRBJ1-6,-,-,TRBV23-1,CASTQDRLGNSPLHF,TGCGCCAGCACCCAAGACAGGCTGGGGAATTCACCCCTCCACTTT
TRBJ1-2,few,-,TRBV6-5,CASSTGIYGYTF,TGTGCCAGCAGTACGGGGATCTATGGCTACACCTTC
TRBJ2-7,-,-,TRBV6-5,CASSYGGKGEQYF,TGTGCCAGCAGTTACGGGGGGAAAGGCGAGCAGTACTTC
TRBJ1-3,-,-,TRBV4-1,CASSQNGLSAGNTIYF,TGCGCCAGCAGCCAAAATGGACTGTCAGCTGGAAACACCATATATTTT
TRBJ2-1,-,-,TRBV7-8,CASSLARVLANEQFF,TGTGCCAGCAGCTTAGCGCGGGTATTGGCTAATGAGCAGTTCTTC
TRBJ1-2,-,-,TRBV4-1,CASSQLILTRGGFSNGYTF,TGCGCCAGCAGCCAATTAATCCTGACGAGGGGAGGATTCTCCAATGGCTACACCTTC
TRBJ2-7,-,-,TRBV5-1,CASSLVGREFPYEQYF,TGCGCCAGCAGCTTGGTCGGCAGGGAATTTCCCTACGAGCAGTACTTC
TRBJ2-1,-,-,TRBV9,CASSADSSSYNEQFF,TGTGCCAGCAGCGCGGACAGCAGCTCCTACAATGAGCAGTTCTTC